The sequence of this T cell receptor (beta chain) was determined in a study of CD8+ T cells in alopecia areata. Background on the study: People stayed on tofacitinib for 6 to 18 months, then stopped the drug for 6 months. Points from the study as a whole: Scalp samples also yield sequences of resident alphabeta T cells from normal skin.

Germline V gene lookup returns CDR1 SGDLS and CDR2 YYNGEE. CDR3 length: 11 residues. Trimming stripped 2 bases from V and 0 bases from J, with 0 bases between. RNA extraction and reverse transcription yielded cDNA as sequencing template. This table comes from immunoSEQ multiplex PCR, and its TCRdb copy is limited to in-frame clones, with some not included. The table records 150,000 to 200,000 clones, around 64% of them present only once. With respect to this clone: Antigen specificity is unknown.

The TCR was taken from a human donor with alopecia areata. The chain combines TRBV9 with TRBJ2-7, with D unclear. The starting material was CD8+ T cells sorted from blood, obtained at week 0. The CDR3, as DNA: TGTGCCAGCAGCGTCTCCTACGAGCAGTACTTC. Protein product: CASSVSYEQYF.